This TCR beta chain was identified in a study of monozygotic twins with inflammatory bowel disease. Study-level findings and limits: Heterogeneous immunosuppressive treatment regimens may have introduced variability into patient repertoires.

The quantity of total RNA per TCR library was approximately 3.5 ug. From its re-call of the 5' RACE reads, TCRdb lists each CDR3 protein once, without DNA. This table holds more than 350,000 distinct CDR3 sequences. Germline CDR1 SGHRS, CDR2 YFSETQ. This CDR3 has 18 amino acids. About this clonotype: The antigen remains undetermined.

The rearrangement uses TRBV5-1 and TRBJ1-1. Material: blood. The receptor's source is a human donor with ulcerative colitis or Crohn's disease, or a healthy co-twin of an affected twin (not recorded which). This chain's CDR3 is CASSNSSTAAYMNTEAFF. The whole variable domain, remainder taken from reference TRBV5-1 and TRBJ1-1, is KAGVTQTPRYLIKTRGQQVTLSCSPISGHRSVSWYQQTPGQGLQFLFEYFSETQRNKGNFPGRFSGRQFSNSRSEMNVSTLELGDSALYLCASSNSSTAAYMNTEAFFGQGTRLTVV.